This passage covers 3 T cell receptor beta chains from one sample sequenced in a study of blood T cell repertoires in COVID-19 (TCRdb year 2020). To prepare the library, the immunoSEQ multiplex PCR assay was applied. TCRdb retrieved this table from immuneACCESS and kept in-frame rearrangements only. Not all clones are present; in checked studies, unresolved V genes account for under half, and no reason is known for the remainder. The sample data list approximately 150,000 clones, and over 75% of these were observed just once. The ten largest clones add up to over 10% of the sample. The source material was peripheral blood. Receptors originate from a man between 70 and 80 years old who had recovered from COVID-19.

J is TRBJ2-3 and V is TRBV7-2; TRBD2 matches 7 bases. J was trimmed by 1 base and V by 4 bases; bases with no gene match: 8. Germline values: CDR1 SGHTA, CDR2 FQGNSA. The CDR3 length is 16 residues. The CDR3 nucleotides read TGTGCCAGCAGCTCTGTCGCGGGAGTCGGCACAGATACGCAGTATTTT. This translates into CASSSVAGVGTDTQYF.

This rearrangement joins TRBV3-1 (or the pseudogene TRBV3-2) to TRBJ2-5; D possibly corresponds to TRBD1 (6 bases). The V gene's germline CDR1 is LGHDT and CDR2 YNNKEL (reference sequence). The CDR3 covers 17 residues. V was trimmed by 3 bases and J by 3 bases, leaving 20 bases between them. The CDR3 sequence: CASSHGRGTSVEETQYF. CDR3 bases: TGTGCCAGCAGCCACGGAAGGGGGACGTCGGTTGAAGAGACCCAGTACTTC.

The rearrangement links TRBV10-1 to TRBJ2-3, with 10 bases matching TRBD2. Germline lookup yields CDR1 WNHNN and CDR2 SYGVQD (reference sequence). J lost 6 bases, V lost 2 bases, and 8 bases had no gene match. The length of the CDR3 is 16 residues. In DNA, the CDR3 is TGCGCCAGCAGTGAGGCGGTAGCGGGAGGTGGGGATACGCAGTATTTT. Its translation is CASSEAVAGGGDTQYF.